This TCR beta chain was found in a study of OX40 agonist ivuxolimab in advanced cancers. Sequenced by immunoSEQ multiplex PCR; TCRdb stores in-frame clones only, minus some. The sample records about 69,000 clones, 85% to 90% being singletons. The CDR3 has 15 residues. Germline-derived CDR1 and CDR2 are LNHDA and SQIVND (reference sequence). Germline trimming cut 4 bases from V and 6 bases from J; bases unmatched to any gene: 8. The origin of this receptor is an adult with an advanced solid tumor such as melanoma, head and neck, liver or kidney cancer. Sequenced here: CD4+ or CD8+ T cells sorted from blood, sampled in a trial of the OX40 agonist ivuxolimab. This rearrangement joins TRBV19 to TRBJ2-5, with TRBD1 matching over 10 bases. The DNA for the CDR3 is TGTGCCAGTAGTAAGGGACAGGGGATGGTAAAGACCCAGTACTTC. This sequence encodes CASSKGQGMVKTQYF.